The T cell receptor beta chain under discussion was sequenced for a study of cytomegalovirus exposure and HLA in healthy donors. Assay used: immunoSEQ multiplex PCR; TCRdb lists only in-frame clones, some missing. Among some 200,000 clones listed, 86% were seen once. The CDR3 spans 15 residues. In germline, CDR1 is MNHEY, CDR2 SVGAGI. The V gene lost 5 bases and the J gene lost 6 bases, with 19 bases spanning the gap. The clonotype originates from a man aged 25-45 years in good health and CMV-seropositive. V is TRBV6-5 and J is TRBJ1-1; a weak D match, TRBD1 (6 bases). The specimen sequenced was PBMCs. CDR3 coding DNA: TGTGCCAGCAGTCTCGCGACAGGCCTCACCCCTGAAGCTTTCTTT. Translating it yields CASSLATGLTPEAFF.